This T cell receptor beta chain was recorded in a study of blood T cell repertoires in COVID-19. Whole-study context: Both acute and convalescent COVID-19 samples were obtained from the United States, Italy and Spain.

V shed 4 bases and J 7 bases; nucleotides not matched to a gene: 9. The CDR3 is made up of 15 amino acids. Germline CDR1 SGHRS, CDR2 YFSETQ. Repertoires were generated with immunoSEQ multiplex PCR, while TCRdb's copy carries only in-frame clones and drops some. In the table there are 40,000 to 60,000 clones, roughly 88% of which are singletons. Sequenced material: peripheral blood. The V call is TRBV5-1, the J call TRBJ1-5, with 9 bases matching TRBD1. The TCR comes from a human donor in a cohort sampled during active COVID-19. Here the CDR3 DNA reads TGCGCCAGCAGCCCGGGGACAGGGCTCGAGCAGCCCCAGCATTTT. This codes for CASSPGTGLEQPQHF. The full variable domain, its missing parts supplied by reference TRBV5-1 and TRBJ1-5, is KAGVTQTPRYLIKTRGQQVTLSCSPISGHRSVSWYQQTPGQGLQFLFEYFSETQRNKGNFPGRFSGRQFSNSRSEMNVSTLELGDSALYLCASSPGTGLEQPQHFGDGTRLSIL.